Following are 30 T cell receptor beta chains from one sample sequenced in a study of blood T cells in healthy people across ages. The use of a sample-barcoded 5' primer and a J-beta primer mix characterized a second PCR of roughly 7 to 11 cycles. MiXCR, applied by TCRdb to the 5' RACE reads, yields one record per CDR3 protein. The data contain some 640,000 distinct CDR3 sequences, more than 40% of them seen just once; the ten biggest clones take up 25% to 35%. The specimen was blood. These receptors were taken from a woman aged 60-75 years in good health.

The chain joins TRBV20-1 to TRBJ1-2, with a weak D call TRBD1 (5 bases). The CDR3 runs to 14 residues. Germline V gene data show CDR1 as DFQATT and CDR2 as SNEGSKA (reference sequence). Between the trimmed V and J ends, which lost 6 bases and 3 bases, there was a span of 17 bases. The CDR3 sequence is CSAAPGSMDYGYTF. CDR3 DNA: TGCAGTGCCGCCCCAGGGAGTATGGACTATGGCTACACCTTC.

The table lists this clonotype with a few counts. The chain couples TRBV30 to TRBJ2-1, with 9 bases lining up with TRBD1. This CDR3 contains 15 residues. Trimming at V came to 2 bases and at J to 3 bases, leaving 5 bases not matched to a gene. CDR1 is GTSNPN and CDR2 is SVGIG in the germline V gene (reference sequence). The CDR3 sequence is CAWSPGTGNYNEQFF. The CDR3 DNA follows: TGTGCCTGGAGTCCCGGGACAGGGAACTACAATGAGCAGTTCTTC.

This clonotype showed up just once. DNA of the CDR3: TGTGCCAGCAGTTTCAAGGGATTCTCCTACGAGCAGTACTTC. Its translation is CASSFKGFSYEQYF. The V gene is TRBV12-3 or TRBV12-4, the J gene TRBJ2-7; D remains unclear. Trimming took 3 bases from V and 0 from J, leaving 9 bases between them. The CDR3 contains 14 residues.

V and J are TRBV20-1 and TRBJ2-3, with 7 positions matching TRBD2. CDR1 and CDR2 from the germline V gene are DFQATT and SNEGSKA (reference sequence). The V and J ends lost 2 bases and 2 bases, in that order; junction bases with no gene match: 7. The CDR3 has 15 residues. The CDR3 coding sequence is TGCAGTGCTAGATGGGCTAGCGGACCCACAGATACGCAGTATTTT. It codes for CSARWASGPTDTQYF.

For this clonotype: This may arise from a read error, as a much more abundant clone is one base away. The chain links TRBV4-2 to TRBJ2-1; TRBD1 is a possible D gene (6 bases). V was cut by 0 bases and J by 10 bases, with 13 bases left in between. The germline gives CDR1 LGHNA, CDR2 YNFKEQ. The CDR3 sequence is 14 residues long. The CDR3 region has the DNA TGTGCCAGCAGCCAAGAGGACAGCCGTTCCGAGCAGTTCTTC. It specifies CASSQEDSRSEQFF.

The rearrangement uses TRBV2 and TRBJ1-1; 7 nucleotides agree with TRBD1. In germline, CDR1 is SNHLY, CDR2 FYNNEI. V lost 6 bases, J lost 4 bases, and 11 bases stayed unmatched. The CDR3 is 15 residues long. CDR3 in amino acids: CASRDRQGVGTEAFF. CDR3 nucleotides: TGTGCCAGCAGGGACAGACAGGGAGTGGGCACTGAAGCTTTCTTT.

The rearrangement joins TRBV6-5 to TRBJ2-1, with 11 bases lining up with TRBD2. The V gene's germline CDR1 is MNHEY and CDR2 SVGAGI. With 3 bases clipped from V and 7 bases from J, the junction kept 5 bases outside the gene matches. This CDR3 is built from 15 residues. CDR3 loop: CASSYIAGGWNEQFF. CDR3 DNA: TGTGCCAGCAGTTATATAGCGGGAGGGTGGAATGAGCAGTTCTTC.

A word on this clonotype: One end of the junction fails to match germline, which may point to a read error. The chain couples TRBV7-3 to TRBJ2-1; D not resolved. From germline, CDR1 is SGHTA and CDR2 FQGTGA. This CDR3 contains 15 residues. The CDR3 DNA reads TGTGACAGCAGCTCCGACCTCCATGCCTACAATGAGCAGTTCTTC. Translated, it gives CDSSSDLHAYNEQFF.

This clonotype showed up many times. This rearrangement joins TRBV9 to TRBJ2-5; TRBD1 aligns across 8 bases. Germline V gene sequence: CDR1 SGDLS, CDR2 YYNGEE. The CDR3 is 16 amino acids. With 4 bases clipped from V and 1 base from J, the junction kept 9 bases outside the gene matches. This CDR3 reads CASSNRPTGVQETQYF. The CDR3 DNA reads as TGTGCCAGCAGCAACCGTCCGACAGGGGTCCAAGAGACCCAGTACTTC.

There are a few counts of this clonotype. CDR3 protein: CSVVVDLNSPLHF. The CDR3 nucleotides read TGCAGCGTTGTGGTGGACCTTAATTCACCCCTCCACTTT. The chain has TRBV29-1 and TRBJ1-6; D is unresolved. V lost 4 bases to trimming and J lost 6 bases, with 10 bases between them. CDR3 length: 13 residues. CDR1 is SQVTM and CDR2 is ANQGSEA in the germline V gene.

The CDR3 here is CASSLLAGVVETQYF. Written as DNA, the CDR3 is TGTGCCAGCAGCTTACTAGCGGGAGTAGTGGAGACCCAGTACTTC. The chain links TRBV7-2 to TRBJ2-4; TRBD2 matches 10 bases. The J call may be wrong; the DNA end is better matched by TRBJ2-5. Germline values: CDR1 SGHTA, CDR2 FQGNSA. The CDR3 loop spans 15 amino acids.

This chain's CDR3 is CSVEGLAGAQAKNIQYF. CDR3 in DNA: TGCAGCGTTGAGGGACTAGCGGGAGCTCAAGCCAAAAACATTCAGTACTTC. The genes are TRBV29-1 and TRBJ2-4; TRBD2 agrees at 14 bases. J was trimmed by 0 bases and V by 3 bases; bases with no gene match: 4. Germline V gene lookup returns CDR1 SQVTM and CDR2 ANQGSEA. This CDR3 contains 17 residues. The full variable domain, with the rest looked up from reference TRBV29-1 and TRBJ2-4, is SAVISQKPSRDICQRGTSLTIQCQVDSQVTMMFWYRQQPGQSLTLIATANQGSEATYESGFVIDKFPISRPNLTFSTLTVSNMSPEDSSIYLCSVEGLAGAQAKNIQYFGAGTRLSVL.

There are a few counts of this clonotype. This sequence joins TRBV7-2 and TRBJ1-2; 8 nucleotides match TRBD1. The CDR3 has 14 residues. With V trimmed by 4 bases and J by 8 bases, 9 bases remained unmatched. CDR1 SGHTA and CDR2 FQGNSA come from the germline V gene. Here the CDR3 DNA reads TGTGCCAGCAGCTCCACAGGGGGTTTAAGCGGCTACACCTTC. Translating it yields CASSSTGGLSGYTF.

The gene calls are TRBV3-1 and TRBJ2-3; 9 nucleotides agree with TRBD2. Germline V gives CDR1 LGHDT, CDR2 YNNKEL (reference sequence). The CDR3 has 14 residues. V gave up 5 bases and J gave up 7 bases; unmatched junction bases: 7. The CDR3 sequence is CASSSGTSLHTQYF. In nucleotides, the CDR3 is TGTGCCAGCAGCTCCGGGACTAGCTTACATACGCAGTATTTT.

Only one count was recorded for this clonotype. The chain has TRBV15 and TRBJ1-2, with 8 bases fitting TRBD1. V lost 0 bases, J lost 3 bases, and 9 bases stayed unmatched. Germline V gene sequence: CDR1 LNHNV, CDR2 YYDKDF (reference sequence). The CDR3 extends over 17 amino acids. The CDR3 region is CATSRDGQGAFYYGYTF. In DNA form, the CDR3 reads TGTGCCACCAGCAGAGACGGGCAGGGGGCTTTTTACTATGGCTACACCTTC.

The chain carries TRBV6-5 and TRBJ2-2; TRBD2 matches 8 bases. J gave up 5 bases and V 0 bases, and 2 bases lay outside the gene matches. Germline V gene data show CDR1 as MNHEY and CDR2 as SVGAGI. The CDR3 totals 15 residues. CDR3 sequence: CASSYSRLATGELFF. The CDR3 coding sequence is TGTGCCAGCAGTTACTCGCGACTAGCGACCGGGGAGCTGTTTTTT.

Here the CDR3 reads CASGLPQGRPQETQYF. CDR3 DNA sequence: TGTGCCAGCGGGTTGCCACAGGGGAGGCCCCAAGAGACCCAGTACTTC. The V gene is TRBV6-2 or TRBV6-3, the J gene TRBJ2-5; weak D call: TRBD1 (7 bases). CDR1 and CDR2 from the germline V gene are MNHEY and SVGEGT. The CDR3 length is 16 residues. V was shortened by 8 bases and J by 1 base, with 20 bases between the two germline ends.

This clonotype appeared a few times. The J gene is TRBJ2-7, the V gene TRBV28; D gene ambiguous. This CDR3 contains 18 residues. V was trimmed by 2 bases and J by 1 base, leaving 21 bases between them. Germline V gives CDR1 MDHEN, CDR2 SYDVKM. CDR3 nucleotide sequence: TGTGCCAGCAGTTTAAGACCCGCAAACAGCCCGGCTTCCTACGAGCAGTACTTC. Its translation: CASSLRPANSPASYEQYF.

V is TRBV28 and J is TRBJ2-6; 8 nucleotides line up with TRBD1. J was trimmed by 4 bases and V by 4 bases; bases with no gene match: 6. CDR1 and CDR2 (germline): MDHEN, SYDVKM. The CDR3 is made up of 16 amino acids. In nucleotides, the CDR3 is TGTGCCAGCAGTTCCAGGGGGCTTTCCGGGGCCAACGTCCTGACTTTC. This sequence encodes CASSSRGLSGANVLTF.

The chain combines TRBV12-3 or TRBV12-4 with TRBJ2-1; 10 bases are shared with TRBD2. V dropped 6 bases and J dropped 5; count of bases not matched to a gene: 7. This CDR3 has 15 amino acids. CDR3 sequence (DNA): TGTGCCAGCAGAGAACTAGCGGGGAGTCACAATGAGCAGTTCTTC. Its translation is CASRELAGSHNEQFF.

The sample holds one count of this clonotype. The chain couples TRBV7-9 to TRBJ1-3; 7 nucleotides match TRBD1. The junction had 5 bases not matched to a gene; V was cut back by 5 bases and J by 1 base. CDR3 size: 15 residues. Per germline, CDR1 SEHNR and CDR2 FQNEAQ (reference sequence). Here the CDR3 reads CASSPDRPSGNTIYF. The DNA for the CDR3 is TGTGCCAGCAGCCCGGACAGGCCTTCTGGAAACACCATATATTTT.

About this clonotype itself: A much larger clone lies one base from this, so it may be a read error. This rearrangement joins TRBV7-9 to TRBJ2-4; 7 bases align to TRBD1. The CDR3 is 13 residues long. In germline, CDR1 is SEHNR, CDR2 FQNEAQ (reference sequence). The J segment lost 13 bases and the V segment lost 5 bases, leaving 11 bases of the junction unmatched. The CDR3 DNA follows: TGTGCCAGCAGCCCAGGGGACAGCTTTGGGCAGTACTTC. This translates into CASSPGDSFGQYF. The variable domain in full, completed from reference TRBV7-9 and TRBJ2-4, reads DTGVSQNPRHKITKRGQNVTFRCDPISEHNRLYWYRQTLGQGPEFLTYFQNEAQLEKSRLLSDRFSAERPKGSFSTLEIQRTEQGDSAMYLCASSPGDSFGQYFGAGTRLSVL.

A remark on this clonotype: A much larger clone sits a single nucleotide away, making a read error possible. The CDR3 reads CASSLQTSGSHEQYF. The CDR3 coding sequence is TGTGCCAGCAGCTTACAGACTAGCGGGAGCCACGAGCAGTACTTC. The V call is TRBV7-2, the J call TRBJ2-7; TRBD2 agrees at 12 bases. In germline, CDR1 is SGHTA, CDR2 FQGNSA. The trim removed 2 bases at V and 5 bases at J, leaving 4 bases unmatched. The CDR3 length is 15 residues. The whole variable domain, remainder taken from reference TRBV7-2 and TRBJ2-7, is GAGVSQSPSNKVTEKGKDVELRCDPISGHTALYWYRQSLGQGLEFLIYFQGNSAPDKSGLPSDRFSAERTGGSVSTLTIQRTQQEDSAVYLCASSLQTSGSHEQYFGPGTRLTVT.

This clonotype showed up just a few times. The chain uses TRBV20-1 and TRBJ2-6; 13 bases map to TRBD2. Trimming cost V 1 base and J 0 bases; bases outside gene matches: 6. The CDR3 has 19 residues. Looked up from germline, CDR1 is DFQATT and CDR2 is SNEGSKA (reference sequence). The DNA for the CDR3 is TGCAGTGCTAGAGGAACTAGCGGGAGGGCCAGCTCTGGGGCCAACGTCCTGACTTTC. Translating it yields CSARGTSGRASSGANVLTF.

This clonotype occurred once. The chain recombines TRBV9 with TRBJ1-6; D might be TRBD1 (5 bases). The ends were cut back, 7 bases at V and 9 bases at J, with 11 bases in the middle. The germline V gene has CDR1 SGDLS and CDR2 YYNGEE. This CDR3 has 12 amino acids. CDR3 bases: TGTGCCAGCGGGGCAGTCGGTTCACCCCTCCACTTT. It translates to CASGAVGSPLHF.

J is TRBJ2-5 and V is TRBV14; D unresolved. The CDR3 has 12 amino acids. V was trimmed by 1 base and J by 5 bases, leaving 5 bases between them. The germline V gene has CDR1 SGHDN and CDR2 FVKESK. CDR3: CASSQVWETQYF. The CDR3 DNA reads as TGTGCCAGCAGCCAAGTATGGGAGACCCAGTACTTC. The full variable domain, with the rest looked up from reference TRBV14 and TRBJ2-5, is EAGVTQFPSHSVIEKGQTVTLRCDPISGHDNLYWYRRVMGKEIKFLLHFVKESKQDESGMPNNRFLAERTGGTYSTLKVQPAELEDSGVYFCASSQVWETQYFGPGTRLLVL.

The J gene is TRBJ1-5, the V gene TRBV3-1, with TRBD1 as a possible D gene (6 bases). CDR1 is LGHDT, CDR2 YNNKEL, per germline (reference sequence). The CDR3 is 16 amino acids. Trimming took 1 base from V and 2 from J, leaving 12 bases between them. The CDR3: CASSQGGLGGNQPQHF. The CDR3 bases are TGTGCCAGCAGCCAAGGGGGGCTTGGGGGCAATCAGCCCCAGCATTTT.

This clonotype was picked up a small number of times. The chain recombines TRBV20-1 with TRBJ2-1, with TRBD1 as a possible D gene (7 bases). The germline V gene has CDR1 DFQATT and CDR2 SNEGSKA (reference sequence). CDR3 length: 11 residues. CDR3 sequence: CSSRGVHEQFF. In DNA, the CDR3 is TGCAGCTCCAGGGGGGTCCATGAGCAGTTCTTC.

This clonotype was counted a few times. CDR3 protein: CSARDRAGGNYEQYF. The CDR3 DNA is TGCAGTGCTAGAGATAGAGCAGGGGGAAACTACGAGCAGTACTTC. The rearrangement joins TRBV20-1 to TRBJ2-7, with 7 bases aligning to TRBD1. After removal of 0 bases from V and 3 bases from J, the junction contained 8 bases not matched to a gene. Germline lookup yields CDR1 DFQATT and CDR2 SNEGSKA (reference sequence). The CDR3 is made up of 15 amino acids.

The chain recombines TRBV10-3 with TRBJ2-1; D gene uncertain. Germline lookup yields CDR1 ENHRY and CDR2 SYGVKD. This CDR3 contains 14 residues. V was clipped by 2 bases and J by 3 bases, with 8 bases between them. CDR3 in DNA: TGTGCCATCAGTGAGGAGGCTAGCTACAATGAGCAGTTCTTC. Translation gives CAISEEASYNEQFF.